This T cell receptor beta chain derives from a study of CD8 T cells in ankylosing spondylitis. Overall study findings and caveats: What seemed typical of ankylosing spondylitis blood was a TCR beta motif built from 7 or 8 highly homologous variants.

The V gene end was trimmed by 7 bases and the J gene end by 0 bases; junction bases not matched to a gene: 9. Germline CDR1 and CDR2: SGHKS and YYEKEE (reference sequence). The CDR3 contains 15 residues. TCRdb fed the 5' RACE reads into MiXCR, producing one record per CDR3 protein. The table lists more than 650,000 distinct CDR3 sequences, about an eighth of them singletons. Details on this clonotype: The antigen remains unidentified.

The TCR sequence derives from a male donor with ankylosing spondylitis. The sample taken for sequencing was blood, either unsorted or a sorted T cell fraction (not recorded which). V gene TRBV5-5 combines with J gene TRBJ2-7, with 8 bases matching TRBD1. CDR3 sequence (DNA): TGTGCCAGCGCAGGGACAGGCCTTCGCTCCTACGAGCAGTACTTC. Translated: CASAGTGLRSYEQYF.